A selection of T cell receptor beta chains follows, all from one sample in a study of blood T cell repertoires in COVID-19. The method was immunoSEQ multiplex PCR; TCRdb's version includes in-frame clones alone and lacks a portion of them. The table shows roughly 150,000 clones, with more than 80% occurring only once. Sequencing was carried out using peripheral blood. Receptors were obtained from a woman aged 55-69 years with active COVID-19. CDR3s include the opening cysteine and the closing phenylalanine or tryptophan.

>TRBJ2-5|TRBV5-6
CASSWGTSGRETQYF
>TRBJ2-4|TRBV11-2
CASSFGGAKNIQYF
>TRBJ1-5|TRBV11-2
CASSFSQGQPQHF
>TRBJ2-5|TRBV18
CASSPIQGETQYF
>TRBJ1-1|TRBV5-1
CASSLTQGYTEAFF
>TRBJ1-1|TRBV28
CASSFSGQGAGTEAFF
>TRBJ2-1|TRBV5-1
CASRRLAAISYNEQFF
>TRBJ2-1|TRBV2
CASSDPGLAGTSSYNEQFF
>TRBJ2-3|TRBV9
CASSVAPGSVTDTQYF
>TRBJ1-5|TRBV19
CASSIVFRQGANQPQHF
>TRBJ2-1|TRBV28
CASSQGLAGIYNEQFF
>TRBJ2-3|TRBV14
CASSQGLAGADTQYF
>TRBJ1-3|TRBV28
CASISYLRSSGNTIYF
>TRBJ2-7|TRBV7-7
CASSLGEGGKRSLRLEQYF
>TRBJ2-7|TRBV19
CASSIDQGYEQYF
>TRBJ2-7|TRBV3-1/TRBV3-2
CASSHGQGWEQYF
>TRBJ2-1|TRBV15
CATSRDPSAVVTYNEQFF
>TRBJ1-1|TRBV5-1
CASSLAGTGLNTEAFF
>TRBJ2-2|TRBV7-9
CASSLAQGGELFF
>TRBJ1-2|TRBV6-6
CASSPTGDGYTF
>TRBJ1-5|TRBV5-1
CASSLTGGNQPQHF
>TRBJ2-2|TRBV12-3/TRBV12-4
CASTDTGELFF
>TRBJ2-1|TRBV7-2
CASSFQQTQYNEQFF
>TRBJ1-5|TRBV12-3/TRBV12-4
CASRTGRNQPQHF
>TRBJ1-6|TRBV21-1
CASSKARTGFLSLHF
>TRBJ1-4|TRBV7-8
CASSHGRGEKLFF
>TRBJ1-1|TRBV2
CASRLGQNTEAFF
>TRBJ2-1|TRBV7-2
CASSFGREVGEQFF
>TRBJ1-2|TRBV7-6
CASSPGTGGLYSGGYTF
>TRBJ2-7|TRBV28
CASSTGTSAYEQYF
>TRBJ1-1|TRBV5-8
CASSRRGRRRTEAFF
>TRBJ2-1|TRBV5-1
CASSSDALGTYNEQFF
>TRBJ1-2|TRBV29-1
CSGEQGAIGGGYTF
>TRBJ1-1|TRBV9
CASSPPRVGTEAFF
>TRBJ1-2|TRBV7-2
CASSLLGQLPNYGYTF
>TRBJ1-4|TRBV19
CASTVAPRGEKLFF
>TRBJ2-2|TRBV18
CASSRTGQGASGELFF
>TRBJ2-7|TRBV6-2/TRBV6-3
CASSPRSGTYEQYF
>TRBJ2-5|TRBV6-5
CASSRQQETQYF